A selection of T cell receptor beta chains follows, all from one sample in a study of OX40 agonist ivuxolimab in advanced cancers. Clones were sequenced by immunoSEQ multiplex PCR, and TCRdb holds only the in-frame ones, with some missing. The repertoire holds under 35,000 clones, with roughly 84% as singletons. The sequenced sample was CD4+ or CD8+ T cells sorted from blood, obtained in a trial of the OX40 agonist ivuxolimab. These receptor sequences come from an adult with an advanced solid tumor such as melanoma, head and neck, liver or kidney cancer. Both conserved end residues are part of each CDR3. Some rows have no size entry. The others give once, few or many, or a class for an expanded clone.

j_gene,abundance,v_gene,CDR3aa
TRBJ2-3,.,TRBV5-1,CASSSQGAVTDTQYF
TRBJ2-1,.,TRBV19,CASSHTGGYNEQFF
TRBJ2-3,.,TRBV7-9,CASSFPVSDSSDTQYF
TRBJ2-7,once,TRBV20-1,CSARVNYEQYF
TRBJ2-4,.,TRBV19,CASSIMALAKNIQYF
TRBJ1-1,few,TRBV15,CATSSYSLNTEAFF
TRBJ1-1,.,TRBV30,CAHRPMNTEAFF
.,.,TRBV5-6,CASSSPGQGIREQYF
TRBJ2-1,.,TRBV13,CASSPRGSGGDNEQFF
TRBJ2-7,.,TRBV28,CAIRRPAGYEQYF
TRBJ1-2,.,TRBV28,CASSFGGSGYTF
TRBJ1-1,.,TRBV25-1,CASKGGGTEAFF
TRBJ2-1,.,TRBV10-2,CASSDGAEQFF